These 17 T cell receptor beta chains came from one sample sequenced in a study of control samples from healthy donors and cancer patients. The data were produced by immunoSEQ multiplex PCR, yet TCRdb's version contains in-frame clones alone and is incomplete. The sample records 150,000 to 200,000 clones, approximately 86% being singletons. Material for sequencing was blood. The receptors were gathered from a woman between 25 and 40 years old in good health.

J is TRBJ1-1 and V is TRBV7-9, with 10 nucleotides matching TRBD1. Germline trimming cut 6 bases from V and 5 bases from J; bases unmatched to any gene: 9. CDR1 SEHNR and CDR2 FQNEAQ come from the germline V gene (reference sequence). CDR3 size: 15 residues. CDR3 DNA sequence: TGTGCCAGCAGAGGTAGACAGGGGGCAGGAACTGAAGCTTTCTTT. This gives the protein CASRGRQGAGTEAFF.

The chain carries TRBV5-4 and TRBJ1-5, with 8 bases that match TRBD1. This CDR3 comprises 14 residues. With 5 bases clipped from V and 6 bases from J, the junction kept 7 bases outside the gene matches. The V gene's germline CDR1 is SGHNT and CDR2 YYREEE (reference sequence). The CDR3, as DNA: TGTGCCAGCAGGACGACAGGGGTTTGTCAGCCCCAGCATTTT. Translated, it gives CASRTTGVCQPQHF.

The chain has TRBV5-4 and TRBJ2-5; D unresolved. CDR1 and CDR2 (germline): SGHNT, YYREEE (reference sequence). The CDR3 consists of 14 residues. Trimming took 0 bases from V and 5 from J, leaving 11 bases between them. The CDR3 nucleotides are TGTGCCAGCAGCTTGGCGAGTCTAACGGAGACCCAGTACTTC. Translated, it gives CASSLASLTETQYF.

This chain links TRBV11-2 with TRBJ2-3, with D unresolved. CDR1 is SGHAT, CDR2 FQNNGV, per germline. Trimming left V 5 bases short and J 3 bases short, with 15 bases between. The CDR3 covers 15 residues. This CDR3 reads CASSHNPGATDTQYF. Here the CDR3 DNA reads TGTGCCAGCAGCCATAACCCGGGCGCAACAGATACGCAGTATTTT.

The chain uses TRBV6-5 and TRBJ2-2; D might be TRBD2 (6 bases). The CDR3 covers 16 residues. V lost 4 bases, J lost 3 bases, and 15 bases lay in between. Germline V gives CDR1 MNHEY, CDR2 SVGAGI. In DNA, the CDR3 is TGTGCCAGCAGTTTCACACCGGGGGTTCACACCGGGGAGCTGTTTTTT. It encodes CASSFTPGVHTGELFF.

The chain combines TRBV5-4 with TRBJ2-5, with D uncertain. CDR1 SGHNT and CDR2 YYREEE come from the germline V gene (reference sequence). V was trimmed by 4 bases and J by 5 bases, leaving 12 bases between them. The CDR3 spans 13 residues. The CDR3 region has the DNA TGTGCCAGCAGCCTGAAACCCGGGGAGACCCAGTACTTC. It yields the protein CASSLKPGETQYF.

CDR3 in amino acids: CASRAGSEKLFF. The CDR3 nucleotides are TGTGCCAGCAGGGCCGGCAGTGAAAAACTGTTTTTT. V is TRBV19 and J is TRBJ1-4; D perhaps matches TRBD1 (5 bases). The CDR3 runs to 12 residues. The V gene lost 9 bases and the J gene lost 7 bases, with 12 bases spanning the gap. Germline loops: CDR1 LNHDA, CDR2 SQIVND (reference sequence).

J is TRBJ1-2 and V is TRBV28; D is uncertain. From germline, CDR1 is MDHEN and CDR2 SYDVKM. The V end was cut by 6 bases, the J end by 13 bases, with 21 bases between. CDR3 size: 13 residues. Here the CDR3 reads CASSPTATLFATF. CDR3 DNA: TGTGCCAGCAGCCCGACGGCCACACTATTCGCCACCTTC.

This clone came up once. V and J are TRBV6-5 and TRBJ1-1, with TRBD1 matching 7 bases. CDR1 is MNHEY and CDR2 is SVGAGI in the germline V gene. The CDR3 totals 14 residues. Trimming at V came to 4 bases and at J to 2 bases, leaving 4 bases not matched to a gene. The CDR3 region has the DNA TGTGCCAGCAGTTCCGGGACAGTTAACACTGAAGCTTTCTTT. Protein sequence: CASSSGTVNTEAFF.

V gene TRBV13 combines with J gene TRBJ2-4; TRBD1 agrees at 7 bases. The CDR3 runs 16 residues. V was pared by 5 bases and J by 9 bases, with 16 bases of the junction left unmatched. The germline V gene encodes CDR1 PRHDT and CDR2 FYEKMQ (reference sequence). As DNA, the CDR3 is TGTGCCAGCAGCACTTGGGACAGATCAAACCAAGGCATTCAGTACTTC. Translating gives CASSTWDRSNQGIQYF.

The chain recombines TRBV6-5 with TRBJ2-3, with TRBD2 matching over 9 bases. This CDR3 has 15 amino acids. Germline loops: CDR1 MNHEY, CDR2 SVGAGI. V dropped 2 bases and J dropped 4; count of bases not matched to a gene: 4. The CDR3 nucleotides are TGTGCCAGCAGTTACGGGCTAGCGGGGCCAGATACGCAGTATTTT. It specifies CASSYGLAGPDTQYF.

The chain carries TRBV7-9 and TRBJ2-7, with 8 nucleotides matching TRBD2. Germline V gene data show CDR1 as SEHNR and CDR2 as FQNEAQ (reference sequence). The CDR3 contains 15 residues. The trim removed 1 base at V and 7 bases at J, leaving 9 bases unmatched. Written as DNA, the CDR3 is TGTGCCAGCAGCTTAGAGACCGGGACTAGTGGGGAGCAGTACTTC. Amino acids: CASSLETGTSGEQYF.

CDR3 protein: CASSQARASAFF. DNA for the CDR3: TGTGCCAGCAGCCAGGCCAGGGCTTCGGCTTTCTTT. This sequence joins TRBV3-1 (or the pseudogene TRBV3-2) and TRBJ1-1; D is possibly TRBD1 (5 bases). The germline V gene encodes CDR1 LGHDT and CDR2 YNNKEL (reference sequence). Trimming took off 3 bases at V and 11 bases at J, with 13 bases between the two ends. This CDR3 has 12 residues.

The chain recombines TRBV25-1 with TRBJ1-1, with D uncertain. The germline V and J ends were trimmed by 5 bases and 7 bases, with 11 bases remaining between them. The V gene's germline CDR1 is MGHDK and CDR2 SYGVNS. The CDR3 spans 12 residues. The CDR3 is CASSPGRYEAFF. As DNA, the CDR3 is TGTGCCAGCAGTCCAGGACGGTATGAAGCTTTCTTT.

DNA for the CDR3: TGTGCCAGCAGGGTTCGCAATGAGCAGTTCTTC. Residues: CASRVRNEQFF. The chain carries TRBV6-5 and TRBJ2-1; unclear D gene. The CDR3 runs 11 residues. Trimming removed 6 bases from V and 6 bases from J, with 6 bases in between. Germline assignment: CDR1 MNHEY and CDR2 SVGAGI.

J is TRBJ2-7 and V is TRBV7-9; D perhaps matches TRBD1 (6 bases). The length of the CDR3 is 14 residues. The germline gives CDR1 SEHNR, CDR2 FQNEAQ (reference sequence). Between the trimmed V and J ends, which lost 4 bases and 2 bases, there was a span of 12 bases. CDR3 loop: CASSSRGSPYEQYV. The CDR3 DNA reads as TGTGCCAGCAGCTCCAGGGGTTCCCCCTACGAGCAGTACGTC.

The genes are TRBV7-9 and TRBJ2-2; no clear D gene. Germline CDR1 SEHNR, CDR2 FQNEAQ (reference sequence). Trimming removed 0 bases at V and 5 bases at J, with 13 bases between. The CDR3 covers 16 residues. CDR3 loop: CASSLAGRRRTGELFF. CDR3 in DNA: TGTGCCAGCAGCTTAGCCGGCCGGCGGAGAACCGGGGAGCTGTTTTTT.